The clone carrying this T cell receptor (beta chain) has ten or more counts. Its antigen is as yet unknown. The source material, RNA transcripts, was used to amplify TCR beta CDR3 regions. An initial round of RT-PCR targeting the TCR CDR3 relied on the HTBI primer set. TCRdb reprocessed the multiplex PCR reads with MiXCR, giving one entry per CDR3 protein. The table has 550,000 to 700,000 distinct CDR3 sequences, 14% to 15% seen once. These data come from a study of T cells in Graves' hyperthyroidism and ophthalmopathy. The germline CDR1 and CDR2 sequences are DFQATT and SNEGSKA (reference sequence). This CDR3 is built from 13 residues. Trimming cost V 0 bases and J 3 bases, with 8 bases left between them. Points from the study as a whole: Blood also contained most expanded thyroid clonotypes above 0.001.

The clonotype originates from a woman in her thirties or forties with Graves' ophthalmopathy. The V call is TRBV20-1, the J call TRBJ1-2; weak D call: TRBD1 (5 bases). The sample comprised blood. In DNA, the CDR3 is TGCAGTGCTAGAGATCAGGGACACTATGGCTACACCTTC. It specifies CSARDQGHYGYTF.